This is a list of T cell receptor beta chains from one sample in a study of tumor-infiltrating lymphocytes in primary liver carcinoma. Each CDR3 protein is one row after TCRdb ran MiXCR on the multiplex PCR reads. The sample lists some 180,000 distinct CDR3 sequences; around 81% were seen once. The sequencing input was tumor tissue from primary liver carcinoma. These TCRs come from a man between 35 and 55 years old with primary liver carcinoma and hepatitis B virus infection. Both conserved end residues are part of each CDR3. D genes are given only for firm matches. The listing skips clone size in some rows; elsewhere it reads once, few, many or a size class.

clone_size	v_call	cdr3_length	j_call	d_call	cdr3_nt	cdr3_aa
.	TRBV10-3	15	TRBJ2-3	.	TGTGCCATCAGTGACAGGGAAGAGATCACAGATACACAGTATTTT	CAISDREEITDTQYF
.	TRBV4-2	18	TRBJ2-2	TRBD2	TGTGCCAGCAGCCAAGATCGGACTAGCGGGAGGGGTACCTGGGAACTGTGTTTT	CASSQDRTSGRGTWELCF
once	TRBV6-1	14	TRBJ2-5	TRBD2	TGTGCCAGATGTGACGGGAGGGACCAAGAGACCCAGTACTTC	CARCDGRDQETQYF
.	TRBV6-1	15	TRBJ2-7	TRBD2	TGTGCCAGCAGTGTCTCGACTAGCGGACCCTACGAGAAGTACTTC	CASSVSTSGPYEKYF
.	TRBV6-6	14	TRBJ1-1	.	TGTGCAGTAGGAGGCGGGTTTCAGAACACTGAAGTTTTCTTT	CAVGGGFQNTEVFF
once	TRBV6-6	18	TRBJ2-7	TRBD2	TGTGCCAGCAGTTATTCCGGACTAGCGGGCTTAAGCTCCTACGTGCAGTACTTC	CASSYSGLAGLSSYVQYF
.	TRBV5-6	13	TRBJ2-5	TRBD1	TGTGTCAGCAGCTCGGGACAGCAAGAGACCCAGTACTTC	CVSSSGQQETQYF
once	TRBV5-5	12	TRBJ2-5	.	TGTGTCAGCAGCTCGGGTACAGAGACCCAGTATTTC	CVSSSGTETQYF
.	TRBV6-2/TRBV6-3	14	TRBJ1-1	.	TGTGCCAGCAGTTTTTCTACAGGGCTCACTGAAGCTTTCTTT	CASSFSTGLTEAFF
.	TRBV29-1	13	TRBJ2-1	TRBD2	TGCAGCTTTGCCATCGCGGGAGCGGATGAGCAGTTCTTC	CSFAIAGADEQFF
.	TRBV6-7	12	TRBJ2-4	.	TGTGCCAGCAAACGGTGCAAAAACATTCAGTACTTC	CASKRCKNIQYF
.	TRBV29-1	15	TRBJ2-3	.	TGCAGTGTTGAGGGCGAGACAGGCATCACAGATACGCAGTATTTT	CSVEGETGITDTQYF
.	TRBV29-1	12	TRBJ1-1	TRBD1	TGCAATATGGGGACAGGCATGACTGAAGCTTTCTTT	CNMGTGMTEAFF
.	TRBV6-5	17	TRBJ2-3	TRBD2	TGTGTCAGCAGTTCACTCCCCCTAAGCGGGGTGACAGATAGGCAGTATTTT	CVSSSLPLSGVTDRQYF
few	TRBV5-6	15	TRBJ1-6	.	TGTGCCAGCAGTCTAAGGACTCCTGTGAATTCACCCCTCCACTTT	CASSLRTPVNSPLHF